This paragraph covers one T cell receptor (beta chain) sequence. The sample holds a few counts of this clonotype. What this receptor recognizes is not known. There are no base qualities to consult, and no much larger clone falls within one base. CDR1 and CDR2 are read off the germline V gene as ENHRY and SYGVKD. Trimmed from V: 6 bases; trimmed from J: 5 bases; junction bases lacking a gene match: 4. There are 14 amino acids in the CDR3, from cysteine to phenylalanine inclusive. Only CDR3 DNA remains: 42 bases, in frame from the first base. This entry is derived from a study of vaccination and CD4 T cells after COVID-19 (dated by TCRdb to about 2022). As for the study more broadly: Convalescent patients had a positive SARS-CoV-2 result on nasal swab PCR, and of these patients, nine had mild disease and one had severe disease. Post-COVID blood samples from convalescent patients were collected a median of roughly 100 days after diagnosis, with a range of 35 to 161 days. Participants got two doses of the Pfizer-BioNTech BNT162b2 vaccine (n=8) or two doses of the Moderna mRNA-1273 vaccine (n=2). Post-vaccine blood samples were obtained a median of around 74 days after the second vaccine dose, with a range of about 13 to 250 days. In ten to eleven COVID-19 convalescent patients and a handful of infection-naive healthy vaccine recipients, researchers compared the spike-specific CD4+ TCR repertoire from before mRNA vaccination with the repertoire from after. Overlapping spike peptide pools from SARS-CoV-2 and from the common cold coronaviruses HCoV-NL63, HCoV-OC43 and HCoV-229E were used as culture stimuli. Six males and four females were included in the convalescent cohort, with two Hispanic individuals, seven Caucasians, two Asians and one multiracial person represented. Control cultures received a CEFX viral epitope pool as the positive control, an HIV-1 Nef peptide pool as the negative control, or no peptide. Results the study describes overall, beyond this receptor: An increase in the median number of SARS-CoV-2-reactive clonotypes from roughly 20 after infection to roughly 38 after vaccination was observed, but the change was not found to be significant. The number of convalescent patients in the study was relatively small, and the study did not examine early timepoints following natural infection. In convalescent patients, nearly all vaccine-specific clones (304 of 307) were found to be mono-reactive for SARS-CoV-2 spike rather than cross-reactive with common cold coronaviruses. Among convalescent patients, a median about 90% of the SARS-CoV-2-reactive clones seen after vaccination appeared only after vaccination, which suggests priming specific to the vaccine.

Library method: PCR. TCR sequencing of DNA from cultured CD4+ T cells used the Oncomine TCR Beta short-read assay at the Johns Hopkins FTIC core. The QIAamp micro DNA kit was used to extract genomic DNA from the cultured CD4+ T cells. Oncomine TCR Beta libraries from cultured CD4+ T cells were pooled using unique dual indexes and sequenced on an Illumina iSeq 100. The authors' pipeline ran thus. Non-productive sequences were filtered out, and CDR3s that did not start with C, did not end with F or W, or were shorter than 7 amino acids were discarded. Antigen-specific clonotypes were identified using the MANAFEST web application through comparison of peptide-stimulated wells with reference and other culture wells. For a clone to be called positive, the clone needed an FDR below 0.05, an odds ratio above 5, and a productive frequency above 0.1% in at least two of three replicate wells. Cross-reactive clonotypes were defined as significantly expanded in both SARS-CoV-2 spike wells and at least one common cold coronavirus spike condition. Levenshtein distances (stringdist) and unrooted phylogenetic trees (ape) in R version 3.6.1 were used to assess CDR3 homology. TCRdb applied fastp at Q25 and MiXCR to the public reads, then kept only in-frame beta chains. Here each entry gathers all rows of one CDR3 protein and keeps the most common genes and DNA. The V and J calls reflect TCRdb's pipeline rather than the authors' work. This sample lists around 15,000 distinct CDR3 sequences; roughly 71% were detected once. The leading ten clones occupy about 20% of the sample.

The treatment or condition label corresponds to: roughly 11-day PBMC culture with coronavirus spike peptide pools or control peptides (ViraFEST assay). The ViraFEST assay was used in the study, in which antigen-specific T cells were expanded with peptide pools and expanded clonotypes were subsequently identified by TCR sequencing. Positive SARS-CoV-2 PCR tests in the convalescent patients dated from March to December 2020, before Alpha, Beta and Delta variants emerged in the United States. PBMCs were cultured at around 2 million per well in IMDM supplemented with approximately 5.3% human AB serum and 8.5 to 10 IU/ml IL-2, with 9.5 to 10 ug/ml peptide pools added. On days 3 and 7, half of the culture medium was replaced with fresh IL-2-containing medium. After around 10 days of culture, CD4+ T cells were isolated by negative selection with the EasySep CD4+ T cell isolation kit. Ficoll-Paque Plus gradient centrifugation was used to isolate PBMCs from whole blood, and the isolated PBMCs were then either used fresh or cryopreserved at -140C. Triplicate wells were generally used for each culture condition.

The sequence is built from TRBV10-3 and TRBJ1-6; the central 7 bases match TRBD1. The origin of this receptor is a human donor who had recovered from COVID-19. The source material was CD4+ T cells from blood, cultured in vitro. The nucleotide sequence is TGTGCCATCAGAACAGGGACAGATAATTCACCCCTCCACTTT. Translated, this gives CAIRTGTDNSPLHF.